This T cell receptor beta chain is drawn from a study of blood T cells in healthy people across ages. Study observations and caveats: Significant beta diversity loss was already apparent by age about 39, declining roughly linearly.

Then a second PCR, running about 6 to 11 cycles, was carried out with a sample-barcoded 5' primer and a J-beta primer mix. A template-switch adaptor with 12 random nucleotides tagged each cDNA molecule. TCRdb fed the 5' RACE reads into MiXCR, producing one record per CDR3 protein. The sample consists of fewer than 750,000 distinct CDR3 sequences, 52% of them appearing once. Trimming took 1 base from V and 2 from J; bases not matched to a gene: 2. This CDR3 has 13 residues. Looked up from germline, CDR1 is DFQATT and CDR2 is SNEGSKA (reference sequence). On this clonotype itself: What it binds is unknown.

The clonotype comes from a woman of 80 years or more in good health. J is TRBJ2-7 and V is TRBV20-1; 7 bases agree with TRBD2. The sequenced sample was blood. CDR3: CSARALATYEQYF. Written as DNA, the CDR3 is TGCAGTGCTAGAGCACTAGCGACCTACGAGCAGTACTTC.